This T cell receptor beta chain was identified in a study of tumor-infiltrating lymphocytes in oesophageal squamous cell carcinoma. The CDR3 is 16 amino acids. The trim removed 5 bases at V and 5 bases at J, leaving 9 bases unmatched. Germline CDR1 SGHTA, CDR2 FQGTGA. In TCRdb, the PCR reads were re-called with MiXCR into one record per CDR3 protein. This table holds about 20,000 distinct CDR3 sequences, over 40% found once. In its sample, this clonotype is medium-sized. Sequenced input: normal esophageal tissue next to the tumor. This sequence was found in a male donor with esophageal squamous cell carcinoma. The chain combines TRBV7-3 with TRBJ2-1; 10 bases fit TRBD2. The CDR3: CASSPNSGTSDNEQFF. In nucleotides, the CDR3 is TGTGCCAGCAGCCCAAACTCCGGGACTAGCGACAATGAGCAGTTCTTC.